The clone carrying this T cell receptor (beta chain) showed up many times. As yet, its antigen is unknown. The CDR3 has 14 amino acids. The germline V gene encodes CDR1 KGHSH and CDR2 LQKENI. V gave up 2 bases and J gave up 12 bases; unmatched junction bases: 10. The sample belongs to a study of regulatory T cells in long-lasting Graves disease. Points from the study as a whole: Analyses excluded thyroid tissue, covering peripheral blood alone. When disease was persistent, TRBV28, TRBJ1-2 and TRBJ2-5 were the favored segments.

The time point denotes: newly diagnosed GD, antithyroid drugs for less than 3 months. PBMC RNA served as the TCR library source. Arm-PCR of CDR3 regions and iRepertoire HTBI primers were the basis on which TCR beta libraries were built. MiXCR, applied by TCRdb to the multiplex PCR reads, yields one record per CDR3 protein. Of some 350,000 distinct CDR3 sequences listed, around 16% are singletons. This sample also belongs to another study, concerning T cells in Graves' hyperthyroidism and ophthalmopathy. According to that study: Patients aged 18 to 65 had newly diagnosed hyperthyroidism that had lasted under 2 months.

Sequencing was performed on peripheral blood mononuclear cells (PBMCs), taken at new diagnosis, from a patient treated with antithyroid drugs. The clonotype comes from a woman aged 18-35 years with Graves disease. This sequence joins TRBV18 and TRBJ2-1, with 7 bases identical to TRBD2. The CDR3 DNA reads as TGTGCCAGCTCACCAGGGCCGGGCGGGAGAAGGCAGTTCTTC. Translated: CASSPGPGGRRQFF.